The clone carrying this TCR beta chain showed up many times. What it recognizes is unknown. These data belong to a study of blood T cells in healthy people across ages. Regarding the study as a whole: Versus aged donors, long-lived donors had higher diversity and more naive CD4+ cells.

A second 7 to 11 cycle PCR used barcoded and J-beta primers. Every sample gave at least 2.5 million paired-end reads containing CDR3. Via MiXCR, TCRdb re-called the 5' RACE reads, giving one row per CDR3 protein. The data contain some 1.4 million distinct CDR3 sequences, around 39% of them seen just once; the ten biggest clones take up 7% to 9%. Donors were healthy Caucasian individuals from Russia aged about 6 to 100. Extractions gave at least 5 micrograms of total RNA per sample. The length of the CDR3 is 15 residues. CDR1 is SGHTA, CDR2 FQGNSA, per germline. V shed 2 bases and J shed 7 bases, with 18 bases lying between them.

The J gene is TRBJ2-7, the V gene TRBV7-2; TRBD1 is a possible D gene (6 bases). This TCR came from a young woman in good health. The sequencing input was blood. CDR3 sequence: CASSLKWQGMREQYF. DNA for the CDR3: TGTGCCAGCAGCTTAAAATGGCAGGGGATGAGGGAGCAGTACTTC.